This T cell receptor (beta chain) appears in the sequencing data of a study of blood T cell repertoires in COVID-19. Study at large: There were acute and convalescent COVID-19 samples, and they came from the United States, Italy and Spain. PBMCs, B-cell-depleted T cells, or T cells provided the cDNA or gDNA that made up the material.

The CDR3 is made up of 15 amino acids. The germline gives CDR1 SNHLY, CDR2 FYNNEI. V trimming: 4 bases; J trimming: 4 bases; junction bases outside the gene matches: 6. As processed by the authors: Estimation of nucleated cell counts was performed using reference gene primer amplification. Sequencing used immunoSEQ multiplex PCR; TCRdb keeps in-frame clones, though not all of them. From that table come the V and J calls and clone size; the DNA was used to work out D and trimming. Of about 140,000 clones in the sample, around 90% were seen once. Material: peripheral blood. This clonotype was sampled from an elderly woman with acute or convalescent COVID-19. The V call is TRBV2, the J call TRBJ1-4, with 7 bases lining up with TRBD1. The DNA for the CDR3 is TGTGCCAGCAGTGTAGGGGGCAAGGGTAATGAAAAACTGTTTTTT. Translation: CASSVGGKGNEKLFF.